One and the same sample provided the 6 T cell receptor beta chains below, sequenced in a study of blood T cell repertoires in COVID-19. The assay was immunoSEQ multiplex PCR, and TCRdb's table has in-frame clones only and misses some. The sample comprises about 170,000 clones, approximately 82% of which are singletons, and about 11% rests with the top ten. Material: peripheral blood. All receptors come from a woman of 80 years or more with active or convalescent COVID-19.

In its sample, this clone was seen a few times. V and J are TRBV5-1 and TRBJ1-2; 7 bases align to TRBD1. V shed 2 bases, J shed 5 bases, and the junction held 3 bases outside the gene matches. From germline, CDR1 is SGHRS and CDR2 YFSETQ. The CDR3 totals 13 residues. For the CDR3, the DNA is TGCGCCAGCAGCTTTGGGACAGTTTATGGCTACACCTTC. It translates to CASSFGTVYGYTF.

This rearrangement joins TRBV5-4 to TRBJ1-1; D is uncertain. The CDR3 runs to 14 residues. Germline CDR1 SGHNT, CDR2 YYREEE (reference sequence). V lost 0 bases to trimming and J lost 4 bases, with 10 bases between them. CDR3 DNA: TGTGCCAGCAGCTTGGGCGGCCAGCGCACTGAAGCTTTCTTT. Translating gives CASSLGGQRTEAFF.

This rearrangement joins TRBV27 to TRBJ2-5; D is ambiguous. V gave up 6 bases and J gave up 3 bases, with 11 bases separating them. CDR1 and CDR2 from the germline V gene are MNHEY and SMNVEV (reference sequence). The CDR3 is 13 residues long. In DNA form, the CDR3 reads TGTGCCAGCAGACCCACAGTGGAAGAGACCCAGTACTTC. The encoded protein is CASRPTVEETQYF.

Remarks on this clone: In the same sample, other DNA sequences code for this CDR3. CDR3 protein: CASSPTGGSSGNTIYF. In nucleotides, the CDR3 is TGCGCCAGCAGCCCTACAGGGGGTTCCTCCGGAAACACCATATATTTT. V and J are TRBV5-1 and TRBJ1-3; 8 nucleotides agree with TRBD1. The CDR3 is 16 residues long. The germline V gene encodes CDR1 SGHRS and CDR2 YFSETQ. Unmatched junction bases numbered 10, after V lost 4 bases and J lost 4 bases.

The DNA for the CDR3 is TGTGCCAGCAGCCCCTCGAGCCACCCGTATGGCTACACCTTC. This codes for CASSPSSHPYGYTF. The chain has TRBV3-1 (or the pseudogene TRBV3-2) and TRBJ1-2; D remains unclear. Germline values: CDR1 LGHDT, CDR2 YNNKEL (reference sequence). Deletions cut 4 bases from V and 5 bases from J, with 14 bases between. The CDR3 sequence is 14 residues long.

This clone was detected only once. The chain couples TRBV5-1 to TRBJ1-1; TRBD1 might be the D (6 bases). The germline V and J ends were trimmed by 0 bases and 4 bases, with 13 bases remaining between them. The V gene's germline CDR1 is SGHRS and CDR2 YFSETQ. The CDR3 covers 15 residues. The CDR3 nucleotides are TGCGCCAGCAGCTTGGGCCGACAGGCTACCACTGAAGCTTTCTTT. It specifies CASSLGRQATTEAFF.